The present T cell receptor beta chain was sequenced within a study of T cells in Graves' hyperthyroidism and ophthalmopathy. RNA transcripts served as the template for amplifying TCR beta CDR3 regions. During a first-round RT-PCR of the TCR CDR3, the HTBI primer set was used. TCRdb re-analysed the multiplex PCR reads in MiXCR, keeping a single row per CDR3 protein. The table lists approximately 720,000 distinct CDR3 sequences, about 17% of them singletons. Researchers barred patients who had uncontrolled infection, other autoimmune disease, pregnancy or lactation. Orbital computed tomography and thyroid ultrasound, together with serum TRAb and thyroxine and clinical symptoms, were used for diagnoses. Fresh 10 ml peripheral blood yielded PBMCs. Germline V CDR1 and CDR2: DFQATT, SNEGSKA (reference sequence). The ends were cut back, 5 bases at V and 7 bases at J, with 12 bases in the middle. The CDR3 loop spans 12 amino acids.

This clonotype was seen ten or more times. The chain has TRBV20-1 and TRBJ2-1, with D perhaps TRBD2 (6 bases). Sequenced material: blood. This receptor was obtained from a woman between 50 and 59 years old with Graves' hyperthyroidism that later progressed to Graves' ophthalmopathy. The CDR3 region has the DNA TGCAGTGCTGCTATGGGGGGAAATGAGCAGTTCTTC. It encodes CSAAMGGNEQFF.